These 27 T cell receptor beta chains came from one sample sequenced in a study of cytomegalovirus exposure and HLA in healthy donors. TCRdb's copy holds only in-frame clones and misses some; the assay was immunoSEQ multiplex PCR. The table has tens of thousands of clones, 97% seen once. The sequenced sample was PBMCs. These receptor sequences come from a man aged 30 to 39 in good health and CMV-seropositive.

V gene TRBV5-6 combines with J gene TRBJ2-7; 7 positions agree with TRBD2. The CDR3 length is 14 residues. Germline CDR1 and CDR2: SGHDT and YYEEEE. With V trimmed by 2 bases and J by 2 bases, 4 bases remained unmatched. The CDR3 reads CASSFGTNAYEQYF. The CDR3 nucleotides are TGTGCCAGCAGCTTTGGGACTAACGCCTACGAGCAGTACTTC.

The DNA of the CDR3 is TGTGCCAGCAGTAATAGCGGGAGTATAACGGCCGGGGAGCTGTTTTTT. Protein sequence: CASSNSGSITAGELFF. The chain uses TRBV6-4 and TRBJ2-2; TRBD2 agrees at 9 bases. The CDR3 is made up of 16 amino acids. CDR1 is MRHNA and CDR2 is SNTAGT in the germline V gene. The V segment lost 5 bases and the J segment 6 bases; nucleotides outside the gene matches: 10.

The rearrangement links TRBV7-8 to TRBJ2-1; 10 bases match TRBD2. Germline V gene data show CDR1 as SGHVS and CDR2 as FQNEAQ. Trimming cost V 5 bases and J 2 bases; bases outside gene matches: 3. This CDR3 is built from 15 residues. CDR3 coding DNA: TGTGCCAGCAGCCAGACTAGCGGGCCCTACAATGAGCAGTTCTTC. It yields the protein CASSQTSGPYNEQFF.

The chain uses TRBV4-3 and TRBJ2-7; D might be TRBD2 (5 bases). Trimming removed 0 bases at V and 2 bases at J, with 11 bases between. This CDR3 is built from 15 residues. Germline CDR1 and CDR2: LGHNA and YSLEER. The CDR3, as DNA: TGCGCCAGCAGCCAAGATCGGAGCGGACCCTACGAGCAGTACTTC. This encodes CASSQDRSGPYEQYF.

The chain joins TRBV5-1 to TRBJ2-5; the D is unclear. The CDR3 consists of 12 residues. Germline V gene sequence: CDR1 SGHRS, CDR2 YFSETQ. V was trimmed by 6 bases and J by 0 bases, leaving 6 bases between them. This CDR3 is CASTSDQETQYF. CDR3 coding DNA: TGCGCCAGCACCAGCGACCAAGAGACCCAGTACTTC.

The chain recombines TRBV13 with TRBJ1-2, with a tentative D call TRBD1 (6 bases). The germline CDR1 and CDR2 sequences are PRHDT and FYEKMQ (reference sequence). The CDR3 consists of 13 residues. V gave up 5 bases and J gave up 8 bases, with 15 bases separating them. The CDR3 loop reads CASSRDIGMGYTF. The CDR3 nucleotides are TGTGCCAGCAGCCGGGACATAGGAATGGGCTACACCTTC.

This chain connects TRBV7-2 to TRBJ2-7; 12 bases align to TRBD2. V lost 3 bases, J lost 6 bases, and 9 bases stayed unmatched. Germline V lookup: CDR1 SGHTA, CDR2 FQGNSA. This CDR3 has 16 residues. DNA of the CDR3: TGTGCCAGCAGCTTCCATGCTAGCGGGAGGGCCTTCGAGCAGTACTTC. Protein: CASSFHASGRAFEQYF.

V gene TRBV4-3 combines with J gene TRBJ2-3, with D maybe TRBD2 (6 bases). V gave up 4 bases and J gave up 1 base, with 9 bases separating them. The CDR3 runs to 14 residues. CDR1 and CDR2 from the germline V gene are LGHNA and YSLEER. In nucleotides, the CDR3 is TGCGCCAGCAGCCCAGGGACTCGCACAGATACGCAGTATTTT. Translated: CASSPGTRTDTQYF.

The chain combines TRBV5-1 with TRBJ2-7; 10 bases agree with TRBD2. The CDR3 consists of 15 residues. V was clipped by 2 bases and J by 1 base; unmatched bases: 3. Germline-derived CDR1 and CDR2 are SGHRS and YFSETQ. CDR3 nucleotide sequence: TGCGCCAGCAGCTTTGGACTAGCGGAATCCTACGAGCAGTACTTC. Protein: CASSFGLAESYEQYF.

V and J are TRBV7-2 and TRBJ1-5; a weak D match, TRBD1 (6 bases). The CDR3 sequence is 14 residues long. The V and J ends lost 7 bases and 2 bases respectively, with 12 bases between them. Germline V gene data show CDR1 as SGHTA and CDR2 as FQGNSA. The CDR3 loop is CASNRAGGNQPQHF. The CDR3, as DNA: TGTGCCAGCAATCGGGCAGGGGGCAATCAGCCCCAGCATTTT.

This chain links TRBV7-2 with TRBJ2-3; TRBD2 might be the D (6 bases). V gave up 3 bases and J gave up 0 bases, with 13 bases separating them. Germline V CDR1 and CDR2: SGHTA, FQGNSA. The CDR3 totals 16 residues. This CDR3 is CASSLNSGTSTDTQYF. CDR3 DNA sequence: TGTGCCAGCAGCTTGAATAGCGGAACTAGCACAGATACGCAGTATTTT.

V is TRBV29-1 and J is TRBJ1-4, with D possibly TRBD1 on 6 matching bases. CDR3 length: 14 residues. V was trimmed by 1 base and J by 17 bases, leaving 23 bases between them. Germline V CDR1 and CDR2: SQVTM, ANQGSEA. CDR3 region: CSVEGTAANERRFF. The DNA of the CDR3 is TGCAGCGTTGAAGGGACAGCCGCTAATGAAAGACGCTTTTTT.

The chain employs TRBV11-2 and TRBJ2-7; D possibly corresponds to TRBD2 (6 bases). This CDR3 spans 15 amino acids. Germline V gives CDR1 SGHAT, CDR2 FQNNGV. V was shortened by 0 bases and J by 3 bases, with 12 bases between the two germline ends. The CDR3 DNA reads TGTGCCAGCAGCTTAGAAGGGACTGGCATCTACGAGCAGTACTTC. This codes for CASSLEGTGIYEQYF.

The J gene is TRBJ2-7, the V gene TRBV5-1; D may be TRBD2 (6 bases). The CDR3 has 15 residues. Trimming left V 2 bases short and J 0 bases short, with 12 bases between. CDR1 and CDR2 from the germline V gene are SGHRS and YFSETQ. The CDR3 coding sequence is TGCGCCAGCAGCTTAGCGGGCTTCAGCTCCTACGAGCAGTACTTC. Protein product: CASSLAGFSSYEQYF.

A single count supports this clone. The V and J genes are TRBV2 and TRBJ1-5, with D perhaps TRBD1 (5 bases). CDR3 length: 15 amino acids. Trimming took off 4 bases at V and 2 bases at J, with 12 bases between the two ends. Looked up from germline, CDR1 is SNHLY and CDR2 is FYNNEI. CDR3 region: CASSGGGSGNQPQHF. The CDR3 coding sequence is TGTGCCAGCAGTGGGGGGGGTAGTGGCAATCAGCCCCAGCATTTT.

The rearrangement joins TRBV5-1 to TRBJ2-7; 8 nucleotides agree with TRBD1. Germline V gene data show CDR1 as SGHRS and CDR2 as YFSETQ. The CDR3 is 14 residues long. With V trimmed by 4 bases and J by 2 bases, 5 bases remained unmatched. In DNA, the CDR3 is TGCGCCAGCAGCCACAGGGGGTTCCCCTACGAGCAGTACTTC. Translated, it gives CASSHRGFPYEQYF.

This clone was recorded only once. CDR3: CASSPSGSSEQFF. As DNA, the CDR3 is TGTGCCAGCTCCCCTAGCGGGAGTAGTGAGCAGTTCTTC. J is TRBJ2-1 and V is TRBV11-2; 10 nucleotides match TRBD2. Germline V gives CDR1 SGHAT, CDR2 FQNNGV. The CDR3 has 13 amino acids. Trimming at V came to 8 bases and at J to 9 bases, leaving 7 bases not matched to a gene.

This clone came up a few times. The CDR3 spells CASSQDRLNTGELFF. The CDR3 DNA reads TGTGCCAGCAGCCAAGACCGACTGAACACCGGGGAGCTGTTTTTT. The chain carries TRBV4-2 and TRBJ2-2, with D unresolved. The V gene's germline CDR1 is LGHNA and CDR2 YNFKEQ. Trimming left V 0 bases short and J 1 base short, with 6 bases between. This CDR3 is 15 amino acids long.

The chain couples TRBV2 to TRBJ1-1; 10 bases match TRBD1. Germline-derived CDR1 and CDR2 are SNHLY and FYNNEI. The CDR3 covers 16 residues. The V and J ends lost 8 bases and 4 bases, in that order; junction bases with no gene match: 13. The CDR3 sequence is CASAPRTGGLGTEAFF. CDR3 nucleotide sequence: TGTGCCAGCGCACCCCGGACAGGGGGTCTGGGCACTGAAGCTTTCTTT.

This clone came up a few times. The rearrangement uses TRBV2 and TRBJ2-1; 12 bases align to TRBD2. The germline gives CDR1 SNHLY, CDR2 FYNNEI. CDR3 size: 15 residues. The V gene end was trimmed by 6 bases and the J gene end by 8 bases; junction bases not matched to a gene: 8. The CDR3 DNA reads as TGTGCCAGCAGGAGGCTAGCGGGAGGGGTAGATGAGCAGTTCTTC. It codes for CASRRLAGGVDEQFF.

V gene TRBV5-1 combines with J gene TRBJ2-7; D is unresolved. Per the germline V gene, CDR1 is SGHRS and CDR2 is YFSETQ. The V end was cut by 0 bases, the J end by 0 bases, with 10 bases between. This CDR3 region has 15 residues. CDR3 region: CASSLAQFPSYEQYF. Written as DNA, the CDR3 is TGCGCCAGCAGCTTGGCCCAATTTCCCTCCTACGAGCAGTACTTC.

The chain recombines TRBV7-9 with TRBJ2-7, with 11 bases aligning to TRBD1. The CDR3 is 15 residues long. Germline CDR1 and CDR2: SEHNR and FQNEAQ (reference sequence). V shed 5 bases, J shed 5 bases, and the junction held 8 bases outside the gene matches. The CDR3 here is CASSQSGQGGHEQYF. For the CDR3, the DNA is TGTGCCAGCAGCCAATCGGGACAGGGGGGCCACGAGCAGTACTTC.

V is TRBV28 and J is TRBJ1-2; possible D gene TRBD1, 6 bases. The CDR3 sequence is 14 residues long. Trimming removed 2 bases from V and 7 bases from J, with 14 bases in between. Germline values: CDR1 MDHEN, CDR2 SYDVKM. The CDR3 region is CASSLRQALSGYTF. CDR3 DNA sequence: TGTGCCAGCAGTTTAAGACAGGCCCTCAGTGGCTACACCTTC.

CDR3 coding DNA: TGCGCCAGCAGCCTCTATCAGGCAGCCAAAAACATTCAGTACTTC. The encoded protein is CASSLYQAAKNIQYF. The V gene is TRBV4-3, the J gene TRBJ2-4, with D uncertain. Germline-derived CDR1 and CDR2 are LGHNA and YSLEER. This CDR3 comprises 15 residues. V dropped 4 bases and J dropped 0 bases, with 10 bases sitting between them.

For the CDR3, the DNA is TGTGCCAGCAGCTTATGGCCCCCGGGGGAAAAACTGTTTTTT. This translates into CASSLWPPGEKLFF. This rearrangement joins TRBV13 to TRBJ1-4; D call uncertain. Trimming took off 2 bases at V and 8 bases at J, with 12 bases between the two ends. The CDR3 covers 14 residues. The V gene's germline CDR1 is PRHDT and CDR2 FYEKMQ (reference sequence).

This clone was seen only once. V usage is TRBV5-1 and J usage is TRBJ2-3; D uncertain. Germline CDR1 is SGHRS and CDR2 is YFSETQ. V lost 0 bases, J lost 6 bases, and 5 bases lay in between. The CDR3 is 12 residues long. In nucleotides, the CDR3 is TGCGCCAGCAGCTTGGCCGTGGATACGCAGTATTTT. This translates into CASSLAVDTQYF.

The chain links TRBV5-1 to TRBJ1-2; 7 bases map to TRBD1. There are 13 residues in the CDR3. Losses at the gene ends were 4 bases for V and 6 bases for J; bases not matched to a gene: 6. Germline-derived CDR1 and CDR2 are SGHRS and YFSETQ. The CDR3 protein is CASSQGGGHGYTF. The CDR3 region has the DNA TGCGCCAGCAGCCAAGGAGGGGGCCATGGCTACACCTTC.